Shown below are 27 T cell receptor beta chains from a single sample sequenced in a study of blood T cell repertoires in COVID-19. The assay was immunoSEQ multiplex PCR, and TCRdb's table has in-frame clones only and misses some. The data contain over 120,000 clones, over 70% of them singletons. The specimen was peripheral blood. Every receptor here comes from a man between 65 and 85 years old who had recovered from COVID-19.

V and J are TRBV7-8 and TRBJ2-3, with 10 bases matching TRBD2. Germline loops: CDR1 SGHVS, CDR2 FQNEAQ. J lost 6 bases, V lost 10 bases, and 10 bases had no gene match. CDR3 length equals 14 residues. Here the CDR3 reads CATGSSGGRDTQYF. The DNA for the CDR3 is TGTGCCACGGGGTCTAGCGGGGGCCGGGATACGCAGTATTTT. Variable domain in full (rest from reference TRBV7-8 and TRBJ2-3): GAGVSQSPRYKVAKRGQDVALRCDPISGHVSLFWYQQALGQGPEFLTYFQNEAQLDKSGLPSDRFFAERPEGSVSTLKIQRTQQEDSAVYLCATGSSGGRDTQYFGPGTRLTVL.

Note on this clone: Other DNA sequences from this sample encode an identical CDR3 as well. The CDR3 is CASSFRQGAYEQYF. In DNA form, the CDR3 reads TGTGCCAGCAGTTTCCGACAGGGAGCCTACGAGCAGTACTTC. The chain uses TRBV7-2 and TRBJ2-7, with 7 bases lining up with TRBD1. Trimming at V came to 6 bases and at J to 2 bases, leaving 7 bases not matched to a gene. The V gene's germline CDR1 is SGHTA and CDR2 FQGNSA. The CDR3 consists of 14 residues.

This chain links TRBV19 with TRBJ2-7, with D tentatively TRBD1 (5 bases). The CDR3 extends over 13 amino acids. The V and J ends lost 5 bases and 0 bases respectively, with 8 bases between them. The germline CDR1 and CDR2 sequences are LNHDA and SQIVND (reference sequence). The CDR3 DNA is TGTGCCAGTAGTTATGGACACTCCTACGAGCAGTACTTC. It encodes CASSYGHSYEQYF.

This clone showed up just a few times. One end of the junction fails to match germline, which may point to a read error. CDR3 protein: CASSQGTSSDNEQFF. The CDR3 DNA follows: TGTGCCAGCAGCCAGGGGACTAGCTCCGACAATGAGCAGTTCTTC. This chain links TRBV3-1 (or the pseudogene TRBV3-2) with TRBJ2-1, with TRBD2 matching 9 bases. CDR3 size: 15 residues. Germline CDR1 LGHDT, CDR2 YNNKEL (reference sequence).

J is TRBJ2-3 and V is TRBV6-5, with 11 bases aligning to TRBD2. This CDR3 comprises 16 residues. J was trimmed by 5 bases and V by 1 base; bases with no gene match: 5. CDR1 is MNHEY and CDR2 is SVGAGI in the germline V gene. CDR3 protein: CASSYYPGLAEDTQYF. CDR3 nucleotides: TGTGCCAGCAGTTACTACCCGGGACTAGCGGAAGATACGCAGTATTTT.

The J gene is TRBJ2-1, the V gene TRBV13, with D maybe TRBD1 (5 bases). The CDR3 runs 13 residues. Per the germline V gene, CDR1 is PRHDT and CDR2 is FYEKMQ (reference sequence). Trimming stripped 5 bases from V and 3 bases from J, with 8 bases between. In DNA form, the CDR3 reads TGTGCCAGCAGCCCCAGGGTCTACAATGAGCAGTTCTTC. Its translation is CASSPRVYNEQFF. Together with reference TRBV13 and TRBJ2-1, the CDR3 gives the full variable domain: AAGVIQSPRHLIKEKRETATLKCYPIPRHDTVYWYQQGPGQDPQFLISFYEKMQSDKGSIPDRFSAQQFSDYHSELNMSSLELGDSALYFCASSPRVYNEQFFGPGTRLTVL.

The chain couples TRBV5-4 to TRBJ2-1; TRBD2 agrees at 9 bases. From germline, CDR1 is SGHNT and CDR2 YYREEE (reference sequence). The CDR3 has 13 amino acids. J lost 13 bases, V lost 0 bases, and 5 bases had no gene match. CDR3 nucleotides: TGTGCCAGCAGCTTGGGGGCTAGCGGGACTCAGTTCTTC. This gives the protein CASSLGASGTQFF.

This chain uses TRBV5-4 with TRBJ2-1; D may be TRBD2 (6 bases). Germline CDR1 reads SGHNT; CDR2 reads YYREEE (reference sequence). The CDR3 contains 15 residues. The V end was cut by 4 bases, the J end by 6 bases, with 17 bases between. The CDR3 sequence: CASSMGGLRANEQFF. The CDR3 DNA reads as TGTGCCAGCAGCATGGGGGGACTCCGGGCCAATGAGCAGTTCTTC. The entire variable domain, with the rest obtained from reference TRBV5-4 and TRBJ2-1, is as follows: ETGVTQSPTHLIKTRGQQVTLRCSSQSGHNTVSWYQQALGQGPQFIFQYYREEENGRGNFPPRFSGLQFPNYSSELNVNALELDDSALYLCASSMGGLRANEQFFGPGTRLTVL.

The V gene is TRBV29-1, the J gene TRBJ1-5; 10 nucleotides line up with TRBD1. The germline V gene encodes CDR1 SQVTM and CDR2 ANQGSEA. V was clipped by 7 bases and J by 5 bases; unmatched bases: 5. The CDR3 extends over 13 amino acids. Here the CDR3 DNA reads TGCAGCGCCACGACAGGGGGCGATCAGCCCCAGCATTTT. As protein: CSATTGGDQPQHF.

The genes are TRBV4-1 and TRBJ2-5; 12 nucleotides line up with TRBD2. Germline V lookup: CDR1 MGHRA, CDR2 YSYEKL. This CDR3 contains 17 residues. The V and J ends lost 4 bases and 2 bases, in that order; junction bases with no gene match: 8. CDR3 coding DNA: TGCGCCAGCAGCCTACGTCAAGGACTAGCGGGGCAAGAGACCCAGTACTTC. This encodes CASSLRQGLAGQETQYF.

CDR3 nucleotide sequence: TGTGCCAGCAGACGCACCACGGGACAAGCAAACTATGGCTACACCTTC. Translated, it gives CASRRTTGQANYGYTF. The rearrangement links TRBV5-6 to TRBJ1-2, with D possibly matching TRBD1 (6 bases). V lost 5 bases, J lost 2 bases, and 19 bases lay in between. The CDR3 consists of 16 residues. Germline values: CDR1 SGHDT, CDR2 YYEEEE.

The chain couples TRBV10-1 to TRBJ1-6; D uncertain. Trimming left V 2 bases short and J 9 bases short, with 8 bases between. CDR1 is WNHNN and CDR2 is SYGVQD in the germline V gene (reference sequence). The CDR3 spans 13 residues. CDR3: CASSESPGSPLHF. The CDR3 region has the DNA TGCGCCAGCAGTGAGAGCCCAGGTTCACCCCTCCACTTT.

The J gene is TRBJ2-3, the V gene TRBV7-3; TRBD2 might be the D (6 bases). V lost 6 bases and J lost 8, with 21 bases in between. The germline gives CDR1 SGHTA, CDR2 FQGTGA. The CDR3 has 15 amino acids. This CDR3 is CASSPGGGKFTTQYF. The DNA of the CDR3 is TGTGCCAGCAGTCCAGGAGGCGGGAAATTCACTACGCAGTATTTT. The whole variable domain, remainder taken from reference TRBV7-3 and TRBJ2-3, is GAGVSQTPSNKVTEKGKYVELRCDPISGHTALYWYRQSLGQGPEFLIYFQGTGAADDSGLPNDRFFAVRPEGSVSTLKIQRTERGDSAVYLCASSPGGGKFTTQYFGPGTRLTVL.

This chain connects TRBV30 to TRBJ1-5; 8 bases agree with TRBD1. Trimming took 5 bases from V and 7 from J; bases not matched to a gene: 10. This CDR3 has 14 amino acids. The germline V gene encodes CDR1 GTSNPN and CDR2 SVGIG (reference sequence). DNA of the CDR3: TGTGCCTGGTCCCAGGGGGCAGGGAGACAGCCCCAGCATTTT. This encodes CAWSQGAGRQPQHF.

The V call is TRBV11-2, the J call TRBJ2-2; TRBD1 aligns across 8 bases. V lost 1 base and J lost 3; bases outside the gene matches: 7. Germline CDR1 and CDR2: SGHAT and FQNNGV. CDR3 length equals 17 residues. In nucleotides, the CDR3 is TGTGCCAGCAGCTTAGTGGGGCAGGGGGCTGACACCGGGGAGCTGTTTTTT. Protein sequence: CASSLVGQGADTGELFF.

The rearrangement links TRBV15 to TRBJ2-3; TRBD2 aligns across 7 bases. V shed 0 bases, J shed 0 bases, and the junction held 9 bases outside the gene matches. This CDR3 spans 18 amino acids. CDR1 is LNHNV and CDR2 is YYDKDF in the germline V gene (reference sequence). CDR3 nucleotide sequence: TGTGCCACCAGCAGAGAGAAAGCGGGGACTACTAGCACAGATACGCAGTATTTT. Residues: CATSREKAGTTSTDTQYF. The variable domain in full, completed from reference TRBV15 and TRBJ2-3, reads DAMVIQNPRYQVTQFGKPVTLSCSQTLNHNVMYWYQQKSSQAPKLLFHYYDKDFNNEADTPDNFQSRRPNTSFCFLDIRSPGLGDTAMYLCATSREKAGTTSTDTQYFGPGTRLTVL.

Only one count was recorded for this clone. V usage is TRBV9 and J usage is TRBJ2-1, with TRBD1 identical over 7 bases. The germline V gene has CDR1 SGDLS and CDR2 YYNGEE. Trimming took 4 bases from V and 4 from J; bases not matched to a gene: 2. The CDR3 is 13 residues long. The CDR3, as DNA: TGTGCCAGCAGCCCAGGGGGTTACAATGAGCAGTTCTTC. Protein sequence: CASSPGGYNEQFF.

The chain joins TRBV11-2 to TRBJ1-1; possible D gene TRBD1, 6 bases. Germline CDR1 is SGHAT and CDR2 is FQNNGV. V lost 4 bases and J lost 4, with 16 bases in between. This CDR3 has 15 residues. The CDR3 is CASSWGQAVFTEAFF. The DNA of the CDR3 is TGTGCCAGCAGCTGGGGACAAGCCGTTTTCACTGAAGCTTTCTTT.

The genes are TRBV10-3 and TRBJ1-1, with 7 bases identical to TRBD1. Trimming cost V 4 bases and J 4 bases; bases outside gene matches: 9. CDR3 length: 15 residues. Germline CDR1 ENHRY, CDR2 SYGVKD. The DNA for the CDR3 is TGTGCCATCAGTGCAGATCAGGGGGTGCGCACTGAAGCTTTCTTT. This translates into CAISADQGVRTEAFF.

The V and J genes are TRBV21-1 and TRBJ1-1; TRBD1, the table's D call, lacks a check against the DNA. TRBV21-1 constitutes a pseudogene. CDR3 size: 15 residues. CDR3 nucleotide sequence: TGTGCCAGCAGCAGGAAACAGGGTCCGAACACTGAAGCTTTCTTT. Translating gives CASSRKQGPNTEAFF.

The chain links TRBV6-5 to TRBJ2-2, with unresolved D. CDR3 length: 15 amino acids. V lost 6 bases to trimming and J lost 5 bases, with 16 bases between them. Per germline, CDR1 MNHEY and CDR2 SVGAGI. The CDR3, as DNA: TGTGCCAGCAGGTCATCCCCTATCGGGACCGGGGAGCTGTTTTTT. Its protein product is CASRSSPIGTGELFF.

The chain carries TRBV7-8 and TRBJ2-7, with 7 bases fitting TRBD1. The CDR3 is 15 residues long. V gave up 5 bases and J gave up 6 bases; unmatched junction bases: 13. Germline lookup yields CDR1 SGHVS and CDR2 FQNEAQ. The CDR3 coding sequence is TGTGCCAGCAGCCCTAACAGGGGCGGAATCCTCGAGCAGTACTTC. It codes for CASSPNRGGILEQYF.

The chain employs TRBV6-5 and TRBJ2-7; 9 bases agree with TRBD1. Unmatched junction bases numbered 7, after V lost 4 bases and J lost 3 bases. Germline assignment: CDR1 MNHEY and CDR2 SVGAGI. This CDR3 region has 15 residues. CDR3 protein: CASSFTGTGFYEQYF. CDR3 DNA: TGTGCCAGCAGTTTCACCGGGACAGGGTTCTACGAGCAGTACTTC.

This clone was counted at least ten times. The chain has TRBV19 and TRBJ1-2; no clear D gene. Germline-derived CDR1 and CDR2 are LNHDA and SQIVND (reference sequence). The CDR3 is 14 residues long. Trimming took 8 bases from V and 5 from J, leaving 18 bases between them. The CDR3 DNA reads TGTGCCAGTTCCTCGGACTGGGAGGATTATGGCTACACCTTC. This gives the protein CASSSDWEDYGYTF.

This clone was observed at least ten times. This chain joins TRBV4-3 and TRBJ1-5, with D tentatively TRBD1 (6 bases). The CDR3 has 14 residues. The ends were cut back, 5 bases at V and 4 bases at J, with 12 bases in the middle. Looked up from germline, CDR1 is LGHNA and CDR2 is YSLEER. The CDR3 sequence: CASSKGHQNQPQHF. CDR3 nucleotides: TGCGCCAGCAGCAAGGGACACCAAAATCAGCCCCAGCATTTT.

Of note for this clone: The same CDR3 is also encoded by other DNA sequences in this sample. The chain recombines TRBV12-3 or TRBV12-4 with TRBJ2-7; D perhaps matches TRBD1 (6 bases). CDR3 length: 12 amino acids. Trimming stripped 3 bases from V and 6 bases from J, with 9 bases between. The CDR3 DNA reads as TGTGCCAGCAGTTTTGGGGGCTTCGAGCAGTACTTC. Translating it yields CASSFGGFEQYF.

The chain couples TRBV5-1 to TRBJ1-2; D is perhaps TRBD1 (5 bases). Germline V gene data show CDR1 as SGHRS and CDR2 as YFSETQ. Trimming left V 2 bases short and J 6 bases short, with 11 bases between. The CDR3 covers 13 residues. CDR3 DNA sequence: TGCGCCAGCAGCTTTTCCAGGGTGGATGGCTACACCTTC. Amino acids: CASSFSRVDGYTF.